The clone carrying this T cell receptor beta chain was picked up one time. The antigen is undetermined. The CDR3 spans 15 residues. The germline gives CDR1 KGHDR, CDR2 SFDVKD. V was clipped by 2 bases and J by 7 bases, with 14 bases between them. These data come from a study of T cell responses to AZD1222 COVID-19 vaccine. Profiling relied on immunoSEQ multiplex PCR, and the TCRdb table lists in-frame clones only, not all of them. This sample has some 47,000 clones, with roughly 86% found just once. Study findings and constraints: Mostly white British, mostly female donors; authors suggested clonal diversity may be underestimated.

This TCR came from an adult who received the AZD1222 COVID-19 vaccine. V is TRBV24-1 and J is TRBJ2-1, with D perhaps matching TRBD1 or TRBD2 (5 bases each). The specimen was peripheral blood, collected 28 days after the second AZD1222 dose. As DNA, the CDR3 is TGTGCCACCAGTGATTACCCCGGGGCGAGAAATGAGCAGTTCTTC. Amino acids: CATSDYPGARNEQFF.